A selection of T cell receptor beta chains follows, all from one sample in a study of Ad26.COV2.S vaccination and SARS-CoV-2 variants. Method: immunoSEQ multiplex PCR; TCRdb's copy keeps in-frame clones and lacks some. The sample records about 470,000 clones, around 90% being singletons. The source was peripheral blood, collected in a trial of Ad26.COV2.S vaccine versus placebo. The receptors come from a person aged 18-65 years who received the Ad26.COV2.S COVID-19 vaccine or a placebo. Both conserved end residues are trimmed from each CDR3. Each record gives: V gene, J gene, CDR3 protein.

v_call: TRBV28
j_call: TRBJ2-3
cdr3_aa: ASSDRQGASTDTQY

v_call: TRBV7-2
j_call: TRBJ2-5
cdr3_aa: ASREGRPQETQY

v_call: TRBV7-8
j_call: TRBJ2-1
cdr3_aa: ASSPGGEQF

v_call: TRBV6-2/TRBV6-3
j_call: TRBJ2-1
cdr3_aa: ASSPGVDEQF

v_call: TRBV4-3
j_call: TRBJ2-2
cdr3_aa: ASSPRDRQRGELF

v_call: TRBV7-3
j_call: TRBJ2-1
cdr3_aa: ASSIGGGGNEQF

v_call: TRBV4-2
j_call: TRBJ2-1
cdr3_aa: ASSQDASGSPNEQF

v_call: TRBV28
j_call: TRBJ2-1
cdr3_aa: ASSLLGYNEQF

v_call: TRBV9
j_call: TRBJ1-1
cdr3_aa: ASSGSGTEAF

v_call: TRBV28
j_call: TRBJ2-1
cdr3_aa: ASSLGEEQF

v_call: TRBV7-8
j_call: TRBJ2-7
cdr3_aa: ASSLDIVVEQY

v_call: TRBV7-6
j_call: TRBJ2-2
cdr3_aa: ASSPRTTGELF

v_call: TRBV18
j_call: TRBJ2-7
cdr3_aa: ASSPGSGPYEQY

v_call: TRBV7-2
j_call: TRBJ2-7
cdr3_aa: ASSSRDAYEQY

v_call: TRBV4-2
j_call: TRBJ2-3
cdr3_aa: ASSQDQGTDTQY

v_call: TRBV4-2
j_call: TRBJ2-7
cdr3_aa: ASSQEFQTSGTYEQY

v_call: TRBV7-8
j_call: TRBJ2-3
cdr3_aa: ASSLAYGGHTQY

v_call: TRBV30
j_call: TRBJ1-1
cdr3_aa: AWRYRLNTEAF

v_call: TRBV2
j_call: TRBJ2-5
cdr3_aa: ASISWVETQY

v_call: TRBV7-8
j_call: TRBJ2-1
cdr3_aa: ASTRLRGDVGHRYNEQF

v_call: TRBV28
j_call: TRBJ2-7
cdr3_aa: ASSLMAYEQY

v_call: TRBV27
j_call: TRBJ2-5
cdr3_aa: ASSFMGQGDIETQY

v_call: TRBV9
j_call: TRBJ2-3
cdr3_aa: ASSDSGSADTQY

v_call: TRBV7-9
j_call: TRBJ2-5
cdr3_aa: ASSLAWGETQY

v_call: TRBV6-5
j_call: TRBJ2-3
cdr3_aa: ASSYGGPGSTDTQY

v_call: TRBV12-3/TRBV12-4
j_call: TRBJ2-4
cdr3_aa: ASSQGLAGIQY

v_call: TRBV28
j_call: TRBJ2-3
cdr3_aa: ASSRPTSGNLGDTQY

v_call: TRBV7-9
j_call: TRBJ2-1
cdr3_aa: ASSFGGSYNEQF

v_call: TRBV13
j_call: TRBJ2-3
cdr3_aa: ASSLGAGGGGTDTQY

v_call: TRBV5-3
j_call: TRBJ2-2
cdr3_aa: ARSSSGTGNPGELF

v_call: TRBV28
j_call: TRBJ1-3
cdr3_aa: ASSLIGTGSSGNTIY

v_call: TRBV7-8
j_call: TRBJ1-2
cdr3_aa: ASSLERSGYT

v_call: TRBV7-2
j_call: TRBJ2-5
cdr3_aa: ASSPTLGGASY

v_call: TRBV5-1
j_call: TRBJ2-7
cdr3_aa: ASSPVGQEYEQY

v_call: TRBV6-6
j_call: TRBJ1-6
cdr3_aa: ASSSGTGVNSPLH

v_call: TRBV19
j_call: TRBJ2-1
cdr3_aa: ASTLATSGGYNEQF

v_call: TRBV7-9
j_call: TRBJ2-1
cdr3_aa: ASSLGVVGDEQF

v_call: TRBV7-9
j_call: TRBJ2-5
cdr3_aa: ASSPPGLAGVETQY

v_call: TRBV28
j_call: TRBJ2-3
cdr3_aa: ASARLAGDTQY

v_call: TRBV5-4
j_call: TRBJ1-1
cdr3_aa: ASSQPGTEAF

v_call: TRBV5-6
j_call: TRBJ2-7
cdr3_aa: ASSLGTDYEQY